This TCR beta chain was documented in a study of a mutant IDH1 vaccine in newly diagnosed glioma. Background on the study: The initiation of vaccination occurred 4-6 weeks after radiotherapy alone, or with temozolomide cycles. Every participant had undergone radiotherapy, temozolomide, or both before, and most underwent both.

Produced via immunoSEQ multiplex PCR; TCRdb's table is partial and in-frame only. The sample lists tens of thousands of clones; roughly nine tenths were seen once. Time point described: week 5, during vaccination. Each dose of the vaccine consisted of 300 ug of mutant IDH1 20-mer peptide, with topical imiquimod. CDR1 GTSNPN and CDR2 SVGIG come from the germline V gene (reference sequence). V lost 4 bases, J lost 4 bases, and 5 bases lay in between. The CDR3 runs 12 residues. Turning to this clone: Antigen specificity is unknown.

V usage is TRBV30 and J usage is TRBJ2-6; D is ambiguous. The material sequenced was PBMCs, taken from a glioma patient whose treatment included an IDH1 peptide vaccine. The receptor's source is a woman aged 45-60 years with glioma. The CDR3 protein is CAWMGGANVLTF. The CDR3 nucleotides are TGTGCCTGGATGGGGGGGGCCAACGTCCTGACTTTC.